This T cell receptor (beta chain) comes out of a study of T cell repertoires in cytomegalovirus infection. Study-wide context: A matching HLA type, together with CMV infection, was signaled by public TCR beta signatures.

A word on this clonotype: What it binds is not known.

TCRdb itself ran the reads through MiXCR, one entry per CDR3 protein. Of 300,000 to 400,000 distinct CDR3 sequences listed, about 28% are singletons. Germline trimming cut 4 bases from V and 2 bases from J; bases unmatched to any gene: 4. This CDR3 has 15 amino acids. CDR1 and CDR2 from the germline V gene are SGHAT and FQDESV (reference sequence). This sequence was found in a human donor in good health (CMV status not recorded). Some clones in this sample may be carry-over from other donors' samples. This material consisted of cultured PBMCs, taken from culture after CMV antigen stimulation. The rearrangement uses TRBV11-1 and TRBJ2-3, with 9 bases fitting TRBD2. The CDR3 protein is CASSSSGETTDTQYF. CDR3 DNA sequence: TGTGCCAGCAGCTCTAGCGGGGAGACCACAGATACGCAGTATTTT. Complete variable domain (other parts from reference TRBV11-1 and TRBJ2-3): EAEVAQSPRYKITEKSQAVAFWCDPISGHATLYWYRQILGQGPELLVQFQDESVVDDSQLPKDRFSAERLKGVDSTLKIQPAELGDSAMYLCASSSSGETTDTQYFGPGTRLTVL.